The 28 T cell receptor beta chains below were found in one sample sequenced in a study of cytomegalovirus exposure and HLA in healthy donors. The primer mix had 60 Vbeta and 13 Jbeta primers. The assay was immunoSEQ multiplex PCR, and TCRdb's table has in-frame clones only and misses some. The profile shows under 100,000 clones, 60% to 80% of them singletons. The sequencing input was PBMCs. The receptors derive from a man in his fifties or sixties in good health and CMV-seronegative.

The chain has TRBV11-2 and TRBJ1-1; 8 nucleotides agree with TRBD1. Trimming took 1 base from V and 4 from J; bases not matched to a gene: 5. The CDR3 has 15 amino acids. The germline V gene has CDR1 SGHAT and CDR2 FQNNGV. The CDR3 region has the DNA TGTGCCAGCAGCTTAGGGACAGGGTGGGGCACTGAAGCTTTCTTT. It encodes CASSLGTGWGTEAFF.

This clone appeared a single time. The chain couples TRBV6-1 to TRBJ1-2, with a tentative D call TRBD1 (5 bases). The germline V and J ends were trimmed by 7 bases and 4 bases, with 16 bases remaining between them. The CDR3 loop spans 14 amino acids. CDR1 is MNHNS and CDR2 is SASEGT in the germline V gene. CDR3 sequence reads: CASTGGGAPYGYTF. The CDR3, as DNA: TGTGCCAGCACGGGGGGAGGGGCACCCTATGGCTACACCTTC.

As regards this clone: This specimen includes other DNA sequences encoding the same CDR3. The chain has TRBV28 and TRBJ1-5; D not resolved. The CDR3 is made up of 13 amino acids. The V and J ends lost 3 bases and 4 bases respectively, with 7 bases between them. Looked up from germline, CDR1 is MDHEN and CDR2 is SYDVKM. CDR3: CASSFSGNQPQHF. As DNA, the CDR3 is TGTGCCAGCAGTTTCTCGGGGAATCAGCCCCAGCATTTT.

The chain recombines TRBV5-3 with TRBJ1-5; 7 bases line up with TRBD1. TRBV5-3 is labeled an ORF, and its function is uncertain. The CDR3 is made up of 18 amino acids. Germline trimming cut 4 bases from V and 0 bases from J; bases unmatched to any gene: 13. CDR3 amino acids: CARSQPGQYSYSNQPQHF. The CDR3 DNA reads as TGTGCCAGAAGCCAGCCGGGACAGTATAGTTATAGCAATCAGCCCCAGCATTTT.

V and J are TRBV6-6 and TRBJ2-2, with TRBD2 identical over 8 bases. This CDR3 is 16 amino acids long. V dropped 4 bases and J dropped 5; count of bases not matched to a gene: 9. The germline gives CDR1 MNHNY, CDR2 SVGAGI (reference sequence). The CDR3 nucleotides are TGTGCCAGCAGTTCCTCGGGAGCGGGGGAAACCGGGGAGCTGTTTTTT. As protein: CASSSSGAGETGELFF.

The chain uses TRBV30 and TRBJ2-1; D may be TRBD2 (6 bases). CDR1 is GTSNPN, CDR2 SVGIG, per germline (reference sequence). The CDR3 consists of 11 residues. V was cut by 1 base and J by 9 bases, with 7 bases left in between. CDR3 in DNA: TGTGCCTGGAGTGGGGGAGGTGAGCAGTTCTTC. Protein: CAWSGGGEQFF.

This rearrangement joins TRBV30 to TRBJ1-1; 7 bases agree with TRBD1. After removal of 4 bases from V and 2 bases from J, the junction contained 4 bases not matched to a gene. Germline CDR1 is GTSNPN and CDR2 is SVGIG (reference sequence). This CDR3 comprises 13 residues. The CDR3 spells CAWMGQTNTEAFF. CDR3 DNA sequence: TGTGCCTGGATGGGACAGACCAACACTGAAGCTTTCTTT. Full variable domain (missing parts from reference TRBV30 and TRBJ1-1): SQTIHQWPATLVQPVGSPLSLECTVEGTSNPNLYWYRQAAGRGLQLLFYSVGIGQISSEVPQNLSASRPQDRQFILSSKKLLLSDSGFYLCAWMGQTNTEAFFGQGTRLTVV.

The chain is built from TRBV6-1 and TRBJ2-2, with D perhaps TRBD1 (6 bases). Germline CDR1 reads MNHNS; CDR2 reads SASEGT. With 5 bases removed from V and 6 bases from J, the gap between germline ends came to 16 bases. This CDR3 region has 15 residues. CDR3 sequence: CASSTHTSGAGELFF. Here the CDR3 DNA reads TGTGCCAGCAGTACCCACACATCAGGGGCCGGGGAGCTGTTTTTT.

The chain has TRBV6-1 and TRBJ1-5, with TRBD1 matching over 7 bases. Germline V gene lookup returns CDR1 MNHNS and CDR2 SASEGT. This CDR3 contains 15 residues. V lost 4 bases, J lost 2 bases, and 5 bases stayed unmatched. The CDR3 sequence is CASSGGQIGNQPQHF. For the CDR3, the DNA is TGTGCCAGCAGTGGGGGACAGATTGGCAATCAGCCCCAGCATTTT.

The chain is built from TRBV29-1 and TRBJ1-1; TRBD1 agrees at 7 bases. Per germline, CDR1 SQVTM and CDR2 ANQGSEA. The V and J ends lost 6 bases and 1 base, in that order; junction bases with no gene match: 5. This CDR3 is 13 amino acids long. CDR3 coding DNA: TGCAGCGTGGGGGACAGACCGAACACTGAAGCTTTCTTT. As protein: CSVGDRPNTEAFF. Filled out from reference TRBV29-1 and TRBJ1-1, the complete variable domain reads SAVISQKPSRDICQRGTSLTIQCQVDSQVTMMFWYRQQPGQSLTLIATANQGSEATYESGFVIDKFPISRPNLTFSTLTVSNMSPEDSSIYLCSVGDRPNTEAFFGQGTRLTVV.

The chain uses TRBV4-2 and TRBJ2-6; 12 nucleotides line up with TRBD2. Germline V lookup: CDR1 LGHNA, CDR2 YNFKEQ. The V gene end was trimmed by 1 base and the J gene end by 3 bases; junction bases not matched to a gene: 4. This CDR3 contains 18 residues. CDR3 loop: CASSQGLAGGLGANVLTF. The CDR3 DNA reads TGTGCCAGCAGCCAAGGGCTAGCGGGGGGGCTTGGGGCCAACGTCCTGACTTTC.

The chain links TRBV5-5 to TRBJ1-5; no firm D call. CDR3 length: 15 residues. Trimming stripped 2 bases from V and 3 bases from J, with 12 bases between. The germline CDR1 and CDR2 sequences are SGHKS and YYEKEE (reference sequence). CDR3 loop: CASSLDFSNNQPQHF. The CDR3 bases are TGTGCCAGCAGCTTAGATTTTTCTAACAATCAGCCCCAGCATTTT.

This clone has more than one count but fewer than ten. The rearrangement links TRBV19 to TRBJ1-3; maybe TRBD1 (6 bases). Deletions cut 7 bases from V and 4 bases from J, with 14 bases between. The CDR3 contains 14 residues. CDR1 is LNHDA and CDR2 is SQIVND in the germline V gene (reference sequence). The chain's CDR3 is CASTSGTRGNTIYF. DNA of the CDR3: TGTGCCAGTACCTCCGGGACACGCGGAAACACCATATATTTT. The variable domain in full, with the rest retrieved from reference TRBV19 and TRBJ1-3, is DGGITQSPKYLFRKEGQNVTLSCEQNLNHDAMYWYRQDPGQGLRLIYYSQIVNDFQKGDIAEGYSVSREKKESFPLTVTSAQKNPTAFYLCASTSGTRGNTIYFGEGSWLTVV.

The gene calls are TRBV6-5 and TRBJ1-6; TRBD1 matches at 7 bases. CDR1 MNHEY and CDR2 SVGAGI come from the germline V gene. V lost 11 bases and J lost 7; bases outside the gene matches: 8. There are 13 residues in the CDR3. The CDR3 is CAASTGRNSPLHF. The CDR3 DNA is TGTGCCGCGTCGACAGGGAGAAATTCACCCCTCCACTTT.

V usage is TRBV5-6 and J usage is TRBJ2-1, with 9 bases matching TRBD1. Losses at the gene ends were 3 bases for V and 0 bases for J; bases not matched to a gene: 1. The CDR3 contains 15 residues. Per germline, CDR1 SGHDT and CDR2 YYEEEE. CDR3 bases: TGTGCCAGCAGCTGGACAGGGGTCTCCTACAATGAGCAGTTCTTC. Protein: CASSWTGVSYNEQFF.

This clone was seen more than once but under ten times. Other nucleotide sequences from this sample produce the same CDR3. V and J are TRBV2 and TRBJ1-5; D is possibly TRBD1 (5 bases). This CDR3 has 15 amino acids. Germline loops: CDR1 SNHLY, CDR2 FYNNEI. V lost 4 bases, J lost 0 bases, and 10 bases lay in between. CDR3 loop: CASSGQQNSNQPQHF. In nucleotides, the CDR3 is TGTGCCAGCAGTGGACAGCAAAATAGCAATCAGCCCCAGCATTTT.

V gene TRBV11-2 combines with J gene TRBJ2-7; TRBD1 is a possible D gene (6 bases). CDR3 length equals 14 residues. Germline values: CDR1 SGHAT, CDR2 FQNNGV. V was trimmed by 6 bases and J by 3 bases, leaving 15 bases between them. The CDR3 reads CASSSDGGSYEQYF. The CDR3 DNA reads TGTGCCAGCAGTTCCGATGGGGGCAGCTACGAGCAGTACTTC.

CDR3 sequence: CASSLDGRGRKNIQYF. As DNA, the CDR3 is TGCGCCAGCAGCTTGGACGGGCGGGGAAGAAAAAACATTCAGTACTTC. This chain connects TRBV5-1 to TRBJ2-4; possible D gene TRBD2, 6 bases. Germline V CDR1 and CDR2: SGHRS, YFSETQ. The CDR3 totals 16 residues. The V end lost 0 bases, the J end lost 4 bases, and 14 bases lay between the germline ends.

The chain couples TRBV10-3 to TRBJ2-5, with 7 positions matching TRBD2. After removal of 6 bases from V and 7 bases from J, the junction contained 11 bases not matched to a gene. In germline, CDR1 is ENHRY, CDR2 SYGVKD. CDR3 size: 14 residues. This CDR3 is CAIRKGREEGTQYF. CDR3 nucleotide sequence: TGTGCCATCAGGAAAGGACGGGAGGAAGGGACCCAGTACTTC.

The CDR3 coding sequence is TGTGCCAGCAGCGGACAGAGCTCTGGAAACACCATATATTTT. It encodes CASSGQSSGNTIYF. V gene TRBV28 combines with J gene TRBJ1-3, with D perhaps matching TRBD1 (6 bases). Germline V gene data show CDR1 as MDHEN and CDR2 as SYDVKM. Trimming took off 6 bases at V and 0 bases at J, with 9 bases between the two ends. The CDR3 runs to 14 residues.

The chain employs TRBV5-1 and TRBJ1-2; D unresolved. From germline, CDR1 is SGHRS and CDR2 YFSETQ. CDR3 length: 13 amino acids. V lost 2 bases and J lost 0, with 5 bases in between. CDR3: CASSLATNYGYTF. CDR3 in DNA: TGCGCCAGCAGCTTAGCCACTAACTATGGCTACACCTTC.

J is TRBJ2-7 and V is TRBV7-9; 8 bases align to TRBD1. The germline V gene has CDR1 SEHNR and CDR2 FQNEAQ (reference sequence). V gave up 0 bases and J gave up 7 bases; unmatched junction bases: 8. The CDR3 covers 15 residues. CDR3 in DNA: TGTGCCAGCAGCTTAGCTCCCAGGGGGCTTGGAGAGCAGTACTTC. It codes for CASSLAPRGLGEQYF.

The genes are TRBV9 and TRBJ2-1, with TRBD2 matching over 9 bases. The germline V gene encodes CDR1 SGDLS and CDR2 YYNGEE. The CDR3 is 15 residues long. Germline trimming cut 6 bases from V and 5 bases from J; bases unmatched to any gene: 9. The CDR3, as DNA: TGTGCCAGCAAAAAAGGGGCTAGCGGGAACAATGAGCAGTTCTTC. Translated: CASKKGASGNNEQFF.

V is TRBV7-2 and J is TRBJ1-3, with TRBD1 as a possible D gene (6 bases). Germline V gives CDR1 SGHTA, CDR2 FQGNSA. V lost 5 bases and J 0 bases, leaving 17 bases between the germline ends. The CDR3 spans 17 residues. DNA for the CDR3: TGTGCCAGCAGCGTACAGGGCCCCTTATACTCTGGAAACACCATATATTTT. Translated, it gives CASSVQGPLYSGNTIYF.

This clone was seen a single time. The chain combines TRBV6-5 with TRBJ2-1, with a possible D match to TRBD1 (6 bases). The germline V and J ends were trimmed by 0 bases and 10 bases, with 10 bases remaining between them. Germline V gene sequence: CDR1 MNHEY, CDR2 SVGAGI. This CDR3 is built from 13 residues. CDR3 loop: CASSYSGAREQFF. CDR3 bases: TGTGCCAGCAGTTACTCGGGGGCCAGGGAGCAGTTCTTC.

For the CDR3, the DNA is TGTGCCAGCAGCCTTAGTTTGCGCGGAAACACCATATATTTT. It translates to CASSLSLRGNTIYF. This chain connects TRBV7-6 to TRBJ1-3, with D hard to call. In germline, CDR1 is SGHVS, CDR2 FNYEAQ. CDR3 size: 14 residues. The ends were cut back, 5 bases at V and 4 bases at J, with 12 bases in the middle.

The chain combines TRBV6-6 with TRBJ1-3, with a tentative D call TRBD1 (6 bases). This CDR3 has 15 amino acids. In germline, CDR1 is MNHNY, CDR2 SVGAGI (reference sequence). With 5 bases removed from V and 4 bases from J, the gap between germline ends came to 15 bases. In DNA form, the CDR3 reads TGTGCCAGCAGTACTCCACAGGGTACCGGAAACACCATATATTTT. This encodes CASSTPQGTGNTIYF.

This chain links TRBV19 with TRBJ2-7, with a tentative D call TRBD2 (6 bases). The CDR3 length is 11 residues. Deletions cut 3 bases from V and 8 bases from J, with 8 bases between. The germline gives CDR1 LNHDA, CDR2 SQIVND (reference sequence). The CDR3 DNA follows: TGTGCCAGTAGTATCGGAGGGAAGCAGTACTTC. Translation gives CASSIGGKQYF.